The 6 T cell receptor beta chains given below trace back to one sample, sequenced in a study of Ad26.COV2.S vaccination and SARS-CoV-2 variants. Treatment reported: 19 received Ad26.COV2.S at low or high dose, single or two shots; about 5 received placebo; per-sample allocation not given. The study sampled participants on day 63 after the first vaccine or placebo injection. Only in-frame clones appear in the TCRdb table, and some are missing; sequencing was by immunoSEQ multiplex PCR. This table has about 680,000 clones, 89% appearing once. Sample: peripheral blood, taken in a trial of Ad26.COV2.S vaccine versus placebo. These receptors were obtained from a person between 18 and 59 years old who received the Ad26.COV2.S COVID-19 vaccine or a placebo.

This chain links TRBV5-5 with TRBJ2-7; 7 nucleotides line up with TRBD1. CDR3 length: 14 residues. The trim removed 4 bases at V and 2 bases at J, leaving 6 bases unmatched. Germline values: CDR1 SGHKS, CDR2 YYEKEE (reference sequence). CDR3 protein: CASSRGTGAYEQYF. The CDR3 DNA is TGTGCCAGCAGCAGAGGAACAGGGGCCTACGAGCAGTACTTC.

CDR3 in amino acids: CASSTRWGYTF. The CDR3 nucleotides are TGTGCCAGTAGTACAAGATGGGGCTACACCTTC. The V gene is TRBV19, the J gene TRBJ1-2, with D uncertain. Germline CDR1 LNHDA, CDR2 SQIVND (reference sequence). This CDR3 has 11 amino acids. The V end lost 4 bases, the J end lost 8 bases, and 8 bases lay between the germline ends.

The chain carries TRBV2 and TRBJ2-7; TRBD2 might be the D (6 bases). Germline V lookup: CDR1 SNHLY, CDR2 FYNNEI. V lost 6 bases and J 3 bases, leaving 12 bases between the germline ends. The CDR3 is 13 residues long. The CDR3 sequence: CASRLSGLYEQYF. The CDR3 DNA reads TGTGCCAGCAGGCTTAGCGGACTCTACGAGCAGTACTTC. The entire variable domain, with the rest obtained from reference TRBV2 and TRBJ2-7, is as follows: EPEVTQTPSHQVTQMGQEVILRCVPISNHLYFYWYRQILGQKVEFLVSFYNNEISEKSEIFDDQFSVERPDGSNFTLKIRSTKLEDSAMYFCASRLSGLYEQYFGPGTRLTVT.

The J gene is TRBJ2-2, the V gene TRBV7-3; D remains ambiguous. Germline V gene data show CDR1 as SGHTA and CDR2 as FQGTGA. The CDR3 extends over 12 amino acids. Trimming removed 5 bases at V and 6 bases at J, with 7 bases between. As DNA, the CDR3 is TGTGCCAGCAGCCACTCGGCCGGGGAGCTGTTTTTT. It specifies CASSHSAGELFF.

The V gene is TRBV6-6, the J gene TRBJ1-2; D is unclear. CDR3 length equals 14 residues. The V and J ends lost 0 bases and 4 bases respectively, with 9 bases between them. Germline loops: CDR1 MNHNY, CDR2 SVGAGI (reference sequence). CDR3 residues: CASSYSTDFYGYTF. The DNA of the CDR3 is TGTGCCAGCAGTTACTCTACGGACTTCTATGGCTACACCTTC.

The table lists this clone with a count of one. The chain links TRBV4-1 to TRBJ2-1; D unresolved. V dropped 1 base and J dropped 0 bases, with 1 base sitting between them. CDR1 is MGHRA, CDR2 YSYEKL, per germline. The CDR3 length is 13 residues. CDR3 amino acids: CASSQASYNEQFF. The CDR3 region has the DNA TGCGCCAGCAGCCAAGCCTCCTACAATGAGCAGTTCTTC.